What follows are 20 T cell receptor beta chains derived from one specimen sequenced in a study of CD8+ T cells in alopecia areata. Investigators isolated RNA and reverse transcribed it into cDNA to act as the sequencing template. Clones were sequenced by immunoSEQ multiplex PCR, and TCRdb holds only the in-frame ones, with some missing. The data hold over 120,000 clones, with roughly half observed a single time. The source material was CD4+ T cells sorted from blood, sampled at week 0. The receptors come from a human donor with alopecia areata.

The genes are TRBV7-2 and TRBJ2-1; TRBD2 might be the D (6 bases). The CDR3 runs to 13 residues. Trimming cost V 5 bases and J 10 bases, with 15 bases left between them. Germline V CDR1 and CDR2: SGHTA, FQGNSA. The DNA for the CDR3 is TGTGCCAGCAGCACCCTAGCGCCTGGGGAGCAGTTCTTC. Translating it yields CASSTLAPGEQFF.

The count of this clone is one. The chain carries TRBV28 and TRBJ1-1; TRBD1 matches at 7 bases. CDR1 and CDR2 from the germline V gene are MDHEN and SYDVKM. There are 11 residues in the CDR3. V dropped 9 bases and J dropped 9; count of bases not matched to a gene: 7. CDR3 protein: CASKGGLQAFF. CDR3 in DNA: TGTGCCAGTAAAGGGGGCTTGCAAGCTTTCTTT.

This clone was seen a handful of times. V is TRBV29-1 and J is TRBJ1-1; D might be TRBD1 (6 bases). The germline V gene has CDR1 SQVTM and CDR2 ANQGSEA. The CDR3 length is 14 residues. V was clipped by 7 bases and J by 1 base, with 16 bases between them. The CDR3 is CSATTGSKNTEAFF. The CDR3 nucleotides read TGCAGCGCCACCACAGGGTCAAAGAACACTGAAGCTTTCTTT.

This clone was counted between two and nine times. V usage is TRBV7-9 and J usage is TRBJ1-4; 9 nucleotides align to TRBD1. CDR3 length: 17 amino acids. V shed 5 bases, J shed 8 bases, and the junction held 15 bases outside the gene matches. Looked up from germline, CDR1 is SEHNR and CDR2 is FQNEAQ (reference sequence). In DNA, the CDR3 is TGTGCCAGCAGCGACGCGATGACAGGGGGTGTTGGGGAAAAACTGTTTTTT. This encodes CASSDAMTGGVGEKLFF. The full variable domain, completed using reference TRBV7-9 and TRBJ1-4, is DTGVSQNPRHKITKRGQNVTFRCDPISEHNRLYWYRQTLGQGPEFLTYFQNEAQLEKSRLLSDRFSAERPKGSFSTLEIQRTEQGDSAMYLCASSDAMTGGVGEKLFFGSGTQLSVL.

The chain links TRBV4-2 to TRBJ2-5; 7 nucleotides match TRBD1. The CDR3 covers 16 residues. Germline CDR1 reads LGHNA; CDR2 reads YNFKEQ. V shed 2 bases and J 5 bases; nucleotides not matched to a gene: 11. The CDR3 bases are TGTGCCAGCAGCCAAAACCGGGACAGAGTATGGGAGACCCAGTACTTC. Protein product: CASSQNRDRVWETQYF.

The J gene is TRBJ1-1, the V gene TRBV29-1, with D uncertain. Trimming cost V 4 bases and J 1 base, with 16 bases left between them. The CDR3 sequence is 15 residues long. The germline V gene encodes CDR1 SQVTM and CDR2 ANQGSEA. CDR3 bases: TGCAGCGTTGTAGCTGGGTTCGAGGGGAACACTGAAGCTTTCTTT. It specifies CSVVAGFEGNTEAFF.

The rearrangement links TRBV4-3 to TRBJ2-7; 7 positions agree with TRBD1. The V gene end was trimmed by 1 base and the J gene end by 2 bases; junction bases not matched to a gene: 5. CDR1 is LGHNA and CDR2 is YSLEER in the germline V gene. CDR3 length equals 15 residues. The CDR3, as DNA: TGCGCCAGCAGCCAAGGGGCGACAGGGACCTACGAGCAGTACTTC. This sequence encodes CASSQGATGTYEQYF.

V is TRBV2 and J is TRBJ2-1, with 7 positions matching TRBD1. V was pared by 6 bases and J by 1 base, with 3 bases of the junction left unmatched. CDR1 is SNHLY and CDR2 is FYNNEI in the germline V gene. The CDR3 spans 14 residues. Here the CDR3 reads CASRRGQSYNEQFF. CDR3 coding DNA: TGTGCCAGCAGAAGGGGACAGTCCTACAATGAGCAGTTCTTC.

The chain uses TRBV28 and TRBJ2-7; D is perhaps TRBD1 (5 bases). V dropped 1 base and J dropped 7 bases, with 14 bases sitting between them. The CDR3 spans 14 residues. Germline-derived CDR1 and CDR2 are MDHEN and SYDVKM. The DNA for the CDR3 is TGTGCCAGCAGTTTATTGGGGCAGGGCCAAGAGCAGTACTTC. Residues: CASSLLGQGQEQYF.

The chain uses TRBV5-1 and TRBJ2-3; no clear D gene. The CDR3 extends over 11 amino acids. The germline gives CDR1 SGHRS, CDR2 YFSETQ. Trimming pared 6 bases from V and 0 bases from J, leaving 2 bases between. The CDR3 bases are TGCGCCAGCACTAGCACAGATACGCAGTATTTT. Translation gives CASTSTDTQYF.

In its sample, this clone was seen a few times. The rearrangement uses TRBV29-1 and TRBJ2-1; 10 bases agree with TRBD2. Germline V gene sequence: CDR1 SQVTM, CDR2 ANQGSEA. CDR3 length: 15 amino acids. Trimming cost V 4 bases and J 4 bases; bases outside gene matches: 7. CDR3 coding DNA: TGCAGCGTTGGAGGGGCTAGCGGGAGTTACAATGAGCAGTTCTTC. Protein sequence: CSVGGASGSYNEQFF.

This chain connects TRBV7-9 to TRBJ2-7, with D perhaps matching TRBD1 (5 bases). CDR3 size: 13 residues. With 4 bases removed from V and 0 bases from J, the gap between germline ends came to 7 bases. Germline CDR1 SEHNR, CDR2 FQNEAQ (reference sequence). CDR3 DNA sequence: TGTGCCAGCAGCTCTGACAGCTCCTACGAGCAGTACTTC. Protein product: CASSSDSSYEQYF. Complete variable domain (other parts from reference TRBV7-9 and TRBJ2-7): DTGVSQNPRHKITKRGQNVTFRCDPISEHNRLYWYRQTLGQGPEFLTYFQNEAQLEKSRLLSDRFSAERPKGSFSTLEIQRTEQGDSAMYLCASSSDSSYEQYFGPGTRLTVT.

This clone was seen only a few times. The genes are TRBV7-2 and TRBJ2-3; D perhaps matches TRBD1 (5 bases). V was trimmed by 3 bases and J by 8 bases, leaving 9 bases between them. The CDR3 runs 12 residues. CDR1 SGHTA and CDR2 FQGNSA come from the germline V gene. The CDR3 loop is CASSFPQGTQYF. Written as DNA, the CDR3 is TGTGCCAGCAGCTTCCCTCAGGGTACGCAGTATTTT.

This clone was picked up many times. V and J are TRBV11-2 and TRBJ2-7; 7 nucleotides match TRBD2. CDR1 is SGHAT, CDR2 FQNNGV, per germline. With V trimmed by 3 bases and J by 1 base, 12 bases remained unmatched. This CDR3 spans 17 amino acids. The chain's CDR3 is CASSFHLWAGESYEQYF. CDR3 nucleotide sequence: TGTGCCAGCAGCTTCCATCTCTGGGCGGGAGAATCCTACGAGCAGTACTTC.

V is TRBV2 and J is TRBJ2-1; D remains unclear. V lost 6 bases to trimming and J lost 6 bases, with 6 bases between them. Germline V lookup: CDR1 SNHLY, CDR2 FYNNEI. The CDR3 contains 11 residues. The CDR3 coding sequence is TGTGCCAGCAGGCAGAGCAATGAGCAGTTCTTC. Amino acids: CASRQSNEQFF.

The J gene is TRBJ2-1, the V gene TRBV30; D uncertain. CDR1 is GTSNPN, CDR2 SVGIG, per germline (reference sequence). V gave up 0 bases and J gave up 6 bases, with 15 bases separating them. The CDR3 extends over 15 amino acids. CDR3 nucleotide sequence: TGTGCCTGGAGTGTGGGCTCCTTGCCTGCCAATGAGCAGTTCTTC. Translating it yields CAWSVGSLPANEQFF.

This clone was recorded only once. The chain joins TRBV15 to TRBJ1-3, with D perhaps matching TRBD1 (5 bases). Trimming took off 8 bases at V and 7 bases at J, with 6 bases between the two ends. The CDR3 loop spans 10 amino acids. Germline V lookup: CDR1 LNHNV, CDR2 YYDKDF (reference sequence). This chain's CDR3 is CATGGNTIYF. CDR3 nucleotides: TGTGCCACCGGGGGGAACACCATATATTTT.

This sequence joins TRBV29-1 and TRBJ2-7, with 7 nucleotides matching TRBD2. The V segment lost 3 bases and the J segment 3 bases; nucleotides outside the gene matches: 5. This CDR3 contains 13 residues. Germline V gene lookup returns CDR1 SQVTM and CDR2 ANQGSEA. The CDR3 loop is CSVETTGGYEQYF. CDR3 nucleotide sequence: TGCAGCGTTGAGACAACGGGAGGCTACGAGCAGTACTTC.

The chain uses TRBV2 and TRBJ1-1; the D gene is possibly TRBD1 (5 bases). Per germline, CDR1 SNHLY and CDR2 FYNNEI. This CDR3 has 13 amino acids. V lost 9 bases, J lost 1 base, and 12 bases lay in between. As DNA, the CDR3 is TGTGCCAGTCATGGGGCCCCGAACACTGAAGCTTTCTTT. This encodes CASHGAPNTEAFF.

This sequence joins TRBV7-2 and TRBJ1-2; TRBD1 agrees at 12 bases. Germline V gene lookup returns CDR1 SGHTA and CDR2 FQGNSA. The V and J ends lost 5 bases and 4 bases, in that order; junction bases with no gene match: 8. The CDR3 is 16 amino acids. The CDR3 DNA is TGTGCCAGCAGCCGAGGGGGACAGGGGGCTATCTATGGCTACACCTTC. It yields the protein CASSRGGQGAIYGYTF.